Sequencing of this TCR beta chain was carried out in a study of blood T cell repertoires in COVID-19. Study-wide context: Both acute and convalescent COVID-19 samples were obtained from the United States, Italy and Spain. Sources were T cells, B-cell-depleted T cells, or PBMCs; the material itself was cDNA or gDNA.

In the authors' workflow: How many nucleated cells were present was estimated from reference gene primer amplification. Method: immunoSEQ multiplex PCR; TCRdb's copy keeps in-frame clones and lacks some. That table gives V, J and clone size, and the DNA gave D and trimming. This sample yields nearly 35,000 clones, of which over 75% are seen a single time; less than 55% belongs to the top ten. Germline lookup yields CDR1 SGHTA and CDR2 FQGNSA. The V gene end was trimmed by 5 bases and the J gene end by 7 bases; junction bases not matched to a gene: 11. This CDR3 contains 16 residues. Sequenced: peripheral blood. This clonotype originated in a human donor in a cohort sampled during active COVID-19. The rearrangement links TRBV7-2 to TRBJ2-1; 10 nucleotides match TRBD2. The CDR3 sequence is CASSPPSSGGGNEQFF. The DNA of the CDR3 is TGTGCCAGCAGCCCCCCAAGCAGCGGGGGGGGGAATGAGCAGTTCTTC.